This passage covers 8 T cell receptor beta chains from one sample sequenced in a study of spatial heterogeneity in lung cancer. One entry per CDR3 protein results from TCRdb running MiXCR on the 5' RACE reads. Of roughly 7,000 distinct CDR3 sequences in the sample, about 7.7% are singletons; the top ten hold around 74%. Time point denoted: sample taken at primary tumor resection. Whole RNA obtained from tumor, nontumor lung or frozen PBMC underwent sequencing without sorting. The specimen comprised PBMCs, sampled at surgery. The source of these receptors is a male donor with early-stage non-small cell lung cancer.

This clonotype has more than one count but fewer than ten. Found in a library prepared for alpha chains, this beta chain is an off-target read, and its abundance has little meaning. This sequence joins TRBV7-2 and TRBJ2-7; tentatively, D is TRBD1 (6 bases). Germline values: CDR1 SGHTA, CDR2 FQGNSA. The CDR3 loop spans 14 amino acids. V dropped 4 bases and J dropped 2 bases, with 12 bases sitting between them. The CDR3 reads CASSSGDRTYEQYF. For the CDR3, the DNA is TGTGCCAGCAGCTCAGGGGACCGGACCTACGAGCAGTACTTC.

This clonotype has ten or more counts. A library prepared for alpha chains yielded this beta chain as an off-target read; its size is of little meaning. V usage is TRBV5-1 and J usage is TRBJ1-1, with D possibly being TRBD1 (5 bases). In germline, CDR1 is SGHRS, CDR2 YFSETQ. Trimming took off 0 bases at V and 0 bases at J, with 12 bases between the two ends. The CDR3 has 16 residues. CDR3 amino acids: CASSLAGTGLNTEAFF. The CDR3 coding sequence is TGCGCCAGCAGCTTGGCCGGGACGGGTTTGAACACTGAAGCTTTCTTT. Complete variable domain (other parts from reference TRBV5-1 and TRBJ1-1): KAGVTQTPRYLIKTRGQQVTLSCSPISGHRSVSWYQQTPGQGLQFLFEYFSETQRNKGNFPGRFSGRQFSNSRSEMNVSTLELGDSALYLCASSLAGTGLNTEAFFGQGTRLTVV.

This clonotype appeared many times. This beta chain was picked up by a library intended for alpha chains and is off target, so its count carries little meaning. This chain joins TRBV20-1 and TRBJ2-1; D gene ambiguous. Germline V gene sequence: CDR1 DFQATT, CDR2 SNEGSKA (reference sequence). V gave up 6 bases and J gave up 4 bases, with 19 bases separating them. There are 15 residues in the CDR3. The CDR3 DNA reads as TGCAGTGCCCGCCAAACCCTCCCAGGTTACAATGAGCAGTTCTTC. Translation gives CSARQTLPGYNEQFF.

As for this clonotype: Given a much more abundant clone one base away, this may be a read error. This beta chain is off target for a library built for alpha chains, so its abundance means little. This chain uses TRBV29-1 with TRBJ2-3; D not certain. V was pared by 4 bases and J by 0 bases, with 11 bases between. The CDR3 has 14 residues. Per the germline V gene, CDR1 is SQVTM and CDR2 is ANQGSEA. CDR3 nucleotide sequence: TGCAGCGTTGTGGTCAGGAGAAGCACAGATACGCAGTATTTT. Its protein is CSVVVRRSTDTQYF.

At least ten counts were recorded for this clonotype. This beta chain is a stray read from a library made for alpha chains; its abundance is not meaningful. V and J are TRBV6-1 and TRBJ1-5, with D perhaps matching TRBD1 (5 bases). Trimming took off 5 bases at V and 3 bases at J, with 17 bases between the two ends. Germline V gene sequence: CDR1 MNHNS, CDR2 SASEGT. This CDR3 is 16 amino acids long. CDR3 amino acids: CASSLTVTGNNQPQHF. CDR3 DNA sequence: TGTGCCAGCAGTCTGACGGTTACAGGAAACAATCAGCCCCAGCATTTT.

Many counts were recorded for this clonotype. This beta chain is off target for a library built for alpha chains, so its abundance means little. The V call is TRBV28, the J call TRBJ1-5, with 7 bases fitting TRBD1. The CDR3 extends over 14 amino acids. Per the germline V gene, CDR1 is MDHEN and CDR2 is SYDVKM. With V trimmed by 7 bases and J by 3 bases, 6 bases remained unmatched. The CDR3 bases are TGTGCCAGCAAACATACAGGGGACAATCAGCCCCAGCATTTT. Protein: CASKHTGDNQPQHF.

In this sample, this clonotype turned up many times. This beta chain represents an off-target read in a library built for alpha chains; its size is of limited meaning. The chain combines TRBV29-1 with TRBJ1-6; 7 positions agree with TRBD1. CDR3 length: 14 amino acids. J lost 9 bases, V lost 6 bases, and 11 bases had no gene match. Germline CDR1 reads SQVTM; CDR2 reads ANQGSEA. The CDR3 region has the DNA TGCAGCGTCCTCATAACAGGGGAGAGTTCACCCCTCCACTTT. As protein: CSVLITGESSPLHF.

This clonotype has only a few counts. The library was prepared for alpha chains; this beta chain is a stray read, so its frequency means little. V is TRBV27 and J is TRBJ1-5; D not resolved. The CDR3 covers 14 residues. V lost 3 bases and J lost 3, with 9 bases in between. Per germline, CDR1 MNHEY and CDR2 SMNVEV (reference sequence). The DNA for the CDR3 is TGTGCCAGCAGTTTTATGGGATACAATCAGCCCCAGCATTTT. Translating it yields CASSFMGYNQPQHF.